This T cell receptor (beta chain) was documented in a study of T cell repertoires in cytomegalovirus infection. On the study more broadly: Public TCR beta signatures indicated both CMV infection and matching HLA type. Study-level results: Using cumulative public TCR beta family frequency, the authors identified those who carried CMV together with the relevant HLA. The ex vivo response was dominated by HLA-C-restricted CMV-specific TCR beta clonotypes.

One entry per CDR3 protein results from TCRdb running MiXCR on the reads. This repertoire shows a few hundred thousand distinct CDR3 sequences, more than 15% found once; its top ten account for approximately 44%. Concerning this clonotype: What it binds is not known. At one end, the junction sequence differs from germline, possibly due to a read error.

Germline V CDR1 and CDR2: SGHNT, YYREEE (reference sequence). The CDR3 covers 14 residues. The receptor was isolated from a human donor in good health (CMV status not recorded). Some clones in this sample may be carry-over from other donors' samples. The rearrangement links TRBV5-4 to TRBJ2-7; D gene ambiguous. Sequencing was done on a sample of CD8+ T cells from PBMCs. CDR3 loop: CDSSLAYGPYEQYF. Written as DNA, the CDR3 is TGTGACAGCAGCTTGGCCTACGGACCCTACGAGCAGTACTTC.